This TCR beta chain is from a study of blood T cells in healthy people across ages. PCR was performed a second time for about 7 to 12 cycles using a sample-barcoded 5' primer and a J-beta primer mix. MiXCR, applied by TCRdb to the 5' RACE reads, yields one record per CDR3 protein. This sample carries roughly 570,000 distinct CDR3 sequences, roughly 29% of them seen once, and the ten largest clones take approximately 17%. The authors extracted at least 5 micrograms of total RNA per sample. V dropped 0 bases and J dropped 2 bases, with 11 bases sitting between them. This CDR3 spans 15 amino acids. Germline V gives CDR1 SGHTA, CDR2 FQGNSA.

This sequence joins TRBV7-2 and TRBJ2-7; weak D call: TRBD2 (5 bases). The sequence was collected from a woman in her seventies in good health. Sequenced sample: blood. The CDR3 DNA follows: TGTGCCAGCAGCTTAGCAGGTAGAGGGACCTACGAGCAGTACTTC. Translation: CASSLAGRGTYEQYF.